A selection of T cell receptor beta chains follows, all from one sample in a study of blood T cell repertoires in COVID-19. Libraries were prepared by immunoSEQ multiplex PCR; TCRdb keeps only in-frame clonotypes and omits some of them. Of 26,000 or so clones in the sample, roughly 90% were seen once. Sequenced: peripheral blood. All receptors derive from a man aged 60 to 75 with active COVID-19. CDR3s include the opening cysteine and the closing phenylalanine or tryptophan. The D gene is left open where the match is weak.

CASSFPEGYGYTF,TRBV12-3/TRBV12-4,NA
CASSLPGTGNEKLFF,TRBV28,TRBD1
CASSPGGGTGELFF,TRBV28,TRBD2
CASSLGQQYEQYF,TRBV7-3,NA
CASRPRGLGNTEAFF,TRBV27,NA
CASSIQGADTQYF,TRBV7-2,NA
CASQTGNGEKLFF,TRBV12-3/TRBV12-4,NA
CSILLRDRASYEQYF,TRBV29-1,TRBD1
CASSLVVGGAVSDTQYF,TRBV5-4,TRBD2
CASIPPMNTEAFF,TRBV2,NA
CASSLSTGSTEAFF,TRBV27,TRBD1
CASREYNEQFF,TRBV13,NA
CASSPTGRVAQETQYF,TRBV5-8,NA
CASSSQGDYEQYF,TRBV19,NA
CASMDRANEKLFF,TRBV2,TRBD1
CASSQGTSSYEQYF,TRBV19,NA
CASSLSDRDVYGYEQYF,TRBV7-9,TRBD1
CASSFGGAPGTQYF,TRBV7-2,NA
CAWSPYSGGVTEAFF,TRBV30,NA
CAWSYGLAGEQFF,TRBV30,TRBD2
CASSEGVSSYNEQFF,TRBV7-3,NA
CASSRRQGNTEAFF,TRBV18,TRBD1
CAISARGDTEAFF,TRBV10-3,NA
CASTVTGSTDTQYF,TRBV27,TRBD1
CASSVVDGVSTDTQYF,TRBV9,NA
CASSWDRSYEQYF,TRBV6-5,TRBD1
CAISESLLQAGNTEAFF,TRBV10-3,NA
CASSLGATHQRETQYF,TRBV5-5,NA
CASSYVGTSRETQYF,TRBV6-2/TRBV6-3,TRBD2
CASSRMGGLAGPGRGEQYF,TRBV9,TRBD2
CASSQVRGPPLHF,TRBV14,NA
CSVEDLKRGHYNEQFF,TRBV29-1,TRBD2
CASSLGGGLYNEQFF,TRBV5-1,TRBD2
CASSAGVSETQYF,TRBV9,NA
CASSEKGREAQPQHF,TRBV6-1,NA
CASSFGTGSSGANVLTF,TRBV7-6,TRBD1
CASSFRLANYEQYF,TRBV6-5,TRBD2
CASTFSGVEETQYF,TRBV3-1/TRBV3-2,TRBD2
CATSRSRTSYEKLFF,TRBV15,NA
CATSRDRANTEAFF,TRBV15,NA
CAIKTQATGELFF,TRBV10-3,NA
CASSEAYLPVREALYGYTF,TRBV6-1,NA
CASSTRTGPAPLHF,TRBV7-8,NA
CASSGGGLIQETQYF,TRBV9,TRBD2
CASSPLGGDTQYF,TRBV12-3/TRBV12-4,NA
CASSQETRGGGANVLTF,TRBV4-1,NA
CASSQWTENTEAFF,TRBV3-1/TRBV3-2,NA
CASSETGQGSLGPLETQYF,TRBV6-1,TRBD1
CASSSHRGRSEKLFF,TRBV28,TRBD1
CASTQRGHEAFF,TRBV19,NA
CASSGEGHSEEYF,TRBV12-3/TRBV12-4,TRBD2
CASSMGGRLTTEAFF,TRBV19,NA
CASSLRAGSSYGYTF,TRBV27,NA
CASSSSLTGANTEAFF,TRBV5-4,TRBD1
CSASQGARYSPLHF,TRBV20-1,TRBD1
CASSRSGSSYNEQFF,TRBV5-1,NA
CSVGQATGELFF,TRBV29-1,NA